This T cell receptor (beta chain) was sequenced in a study of OX40 agonist ivuxolimab in advanced cancers. Regarding the research as a whole: The costimulatory receptor OX40 (CD134) was targeted by ivuxolimab, a fully human IgG2 agonistic monoclonal antibody. Intravenous ivuxolimab was administered to patients every 2 weeks at six dose levels: 0.01, 0.1, 0.3, 1.5, 3 and 10 mg/kg. Of the approximately 54 patients in dose escalation, about 19 had hepatocellular carcinoma, approximately 15 had melanoma, 9 had renal cell carcinoma and 9 had head and neck cancer. In the dose-escalation cohort, roughly 80% of patients were male, and the mean age was around 60 years, with a range of about 23 to 90. Patients were allowed to have had prior anti-PD-1, anti-PD-L1 or anti-CTLA-4 therapy, and 30% to 50% of the dose-escalation patients had previously received checkpoint inhibitors. Three dose-escalation patients achieved partial responses, one with hepatocellular carcinoma and two with cutaneous melanoma. The point of sequencing TCRbeta in the periphery was to test whether ivuxolimab changed TCR sequence diversity and drove clonal T-cell expansion. The paper covers the monotherapy dose-escalation part of the phase I ivuxolimab trial, which included N of about 56 patients. General findings and caveats noted by the study authors: At doses of 0.1 to 3.0 mg/kg, clonal expansion of both CD4+ and CD8+ blood T cells was observed from baseline to week 6. Which antigens the clonally expanded peripheral T cells were specific for was not determined. Low levels of normalized T-cell clonal expansion were also seen in some patients who did not respond. In the 0.1-3.0 mg/kg groups, partial responders had among the lowest normalized peripheral clonal expansion, particularly in CD8+ T cells. After ivuxolimab, expanded clones were on average more numerous among CD8+ T cells than among CD4+ T cells.

Genomic DNA was isolated from the sorted cells so that the TCRbeta CDR3 region could be sequenced. The immunoSEQ Assay was used to sequence the TCRbeta CDR3 regions. Drawn from immuneACCESS, this table holds only the in-frame rearrangements with V and J called that TCRdb kept. Clones are partly lost; checked studies trace under half to an unresolved V gene and leave the rest unexplained. The sample records about 150,000 clones, approximately 94% of which are singletons. The ten largest clonotypes hold around 0.28% of the sample. The trial excluded patients who had a history of autoimmune disease or were on systemic immunosuppression. Peripheral blood for TCR sequencing was drawn from every dose cohort at baseline, at cycle 4 day 1 and at cycle 7 day 1. The samples were taken from a phase I, first-in-human, multicenter, open-label dose-escalation trial of ivuxolimab. Adults with locally advanced or metastatic melanoma, renal cell, hepatocellular, or head and neck squamous cell carcinoma were enrolled in the trial. Before TCR sequencing, CD4+ T cells and CD8+ T cells from peripheral blood were sorted into separate populations.

A remark on this clone: Which antigen it targets is not known. No base qualities exist here, and no much larger clone lies one base off it.

Including cysteine and phenylalanine, the CDR3 has 15 amino acids. Of the read, only the CDR3 DNA is kept; its 45 bases are in frame from base 1. After removal of 6 bases from V and 6 bases from J, the junction retains 12 bases not matched to a gene. Looking up the germline V gene (reference sequence) yields CDR1 SEHNR and CDR2 FQNEAQ. The chain was built from TRBV7-9 and TRBJ1-1; 8 nucleotides in the junction match TRBD1. The sequences come from CD4+ or CD8+ T cells sorted from blood, collected in a trial of the OX40 agonist ivuxolimab. The receptor was isolated from an adult with an advanced solid tumor such as melanoma, head and neck, liver or kidney cancer. This receptor has the CDR3 CASSYSGGAGAEAFF. The sequenced DNA is TGTGCCAGCAGTTACTCAGGGGGCGCGGGTGCTGAAGCTTTCTTT.